This TCR beta chain originates from a study of CD8+ T cells in alopecia areata. Reverse transcribed after extraction, RNA yielded cDNA as the sequencing template. TCRdb's table, derived via immunoSEQ multiplex PCR, lists solely in-frame clones and lacks some. This table holds about 200,000 clones, more than 55% found once. Overall study results and limits: Unlike in mice, where it was clearer, TCR sharing across patients was less clear, possibly HLA-related. Higher clonality than in normal scalp was seen in lesional scalp, especially alopecia totalis/universalis.

The CDR3 sequence is 16 residues long. Looked up from germline, CDR1 is SGHRS and CDR2 is YFSETQ. Trimming removed 4 bases from V and 1 base from J; junction bases left unmatched: 5. About this clone: No antigen is known for it.

The receptor was derived from a human donor in good health. Source material: CD8+ T cells sorted from blood. The chain combines TRBV5-1 with TRBJ2-1; TRBD1 aligns across 10 bases. The CDR3 reads CASSKGTGESYNEQFF. CDR3 coding DNA: TGCGCCAGCAGCAAAGGGACAGGGGAGTCCTACAATGAGCAGTTCTTC.